Following are 12 T cell receptor beta chains from one sample sequenced in a study of shared clonotypes between healthy human individuals. Produced via immunoSEQ multiplex PCR; TCRdb's table is partial and in-frame only. This sample carries some 800,000 clones, around 93% of them seen once, and the ten largest clones take less than 25%. Cells designated naive CD8 were CD45RO-negative and were positively selected for CCR7, with terminally differentiated effector memory CD45RA+ cells excluded. The sample taken for sequencing was naive CD8+ T cells sorted from blood. These receptors came from a young man in good health.

The chain couples TRBV6-5 to TRBJ2-2; a weak D match, TRBD2 (5 bases). This CDR3 comprises 14 residues. Germline V gene data show CDR1 as MNHEY and CDR2 as SVGAGI. Trimming stripped 8 bases from V and 2 bases from J, with 12 bases between. This CDR3 reads CASGPAANTGELFF. CDR3 coding DNA: TGTGCCAGCGGCCCAGCGGCCAACACCGGGGAGCTGTTTTTT.

This clone appeared once. The V gene is TRBV5-1, the J gene TRBJ1-2; 9 bases fit TRBD1. Germline lookup yields CDR1 SGHRS and CDR2 YFSETQ. This CDR3 is built from 17 residues. The ends lost 2 bases at V and 4 bases at J; junction bases unmatched: 12. CDR3 in DNA: TGCGCCAGCAGCTTAGGACAGGGGCTAGTCTCGTCCTATGGCTACACCTTC. This sequence encodes CASSLGQGLVSSYGYTF.

V is TRBV11-2 and J is TRBJ2-1; TRBD2 matches 14 bases. Germline V gene lookup returns CDR1 SGHAT and CDR2 FQNNGV. V lost 0 bases to trimming and J lost 8 bases; unmatched junction nucleotides: 6. The CDR3 is 17 amino acids. The CDR3 DNA follows: TGTGCCAGCAGCTTAGATCCGGGGACTAGCGGGAGACATGAGCAGTTCTTC. Its translation: CASSLDPGTSGRHEQFF.

The chain has TRBV5-1 and TRBJ2-1; D possibly corresponds to TRBD2 (6 bases). The CDR3 is 16 residues long. Trimming shortened V by 0 bases and J by 3 bases, and 13 bases separated the two germline ends. Germline assignment: CDR1 SGHRS and CDR2 YFSETQ. The CDR3 is CASSLAVGGRYNEQFF. The CDR3 coding sequence is TGCGCCAGCAGCTTGGCGGTTGGAGGGCGCTACAATGAGCAGTTCTTC.

The chain has TRBV9 and TRBJ1-3; D is unclear. The germline CDR1 and CDR2 sequences are SGDLS and YYNGEE. V lost 7 bases and J lost 3, with 17 bases in between. CDR3 length: 15 residues. The DNA of the CDR3 is TGTGCCAGCGCCGGACTGTGCGCGAATGGAAACACCATATATTTT. It yields the protein CASAGLCANGNTIYF.

The CDR3 here is CASPRGDGEQFF. The CDR3 DNA reads as TGTGCCAGCCCCCGGGGAGACGGTGAGCAGTTCTTC. This rearrangement joins TRBV7-9 to TRBJ2-1; tentatively, D is TRBD2 (5 bases). This CDR3 is built from 12 residues. Trimming removed 8 bases at V and 9 bases at J, with 14 bases between. Germline values: CDR1 SEHNR, CDR2 FQNEAQ (reference sequence).

The rearrangement joins TRBV5-1 to TRBJ1-2, with 8 positions matching TRBD1. The CDR3 length is 18 residues. V was pared by 0 bases and J by 2 bases, with 12 bases of the junction left unmatched. Germline V gene sequence: CDR1 SGHRS, CDR2 YFSETQ. The CDR3 bases are TGCGCCAGCAGCTTGGATCTGGGACAGGTTACGTTGAACTATGGCTACACCTTC. Translated: CASSLDLGQVTLNYGYTF.

J is TRBJ2-2 and V is TRBV15, with TRBD1 matching over 7 bases. Germline values: CDR1 LNHNV, CDR2 YYDKDF (reference sequence). The ends lost 5 bases at V and 0 bases at J; junction bases unmatched: 0. This CDR3 region has 14 residues. The CDR3 DNA sequence: TGTGCCACCAGCGGGACAGCGAACACCGGGGAGCTGTTTTTT. Protein sequence: CATSGTANTGELFF.

The chain links TRBV6-6 to TRBJ1-4; D gene unclear. Trimming shortened V by 6 bases and J by 8 bases, and 22 bases separated the two germline ends. The CDR3 covers 16 residues. Germline V gene sequence: CDR1 MNHNY, CDR2 SVGAGI (reference sequence). The CDR3 coding sequence is TGTGCCAGCAGGATTGGCTCGGGCGGGGTTGGGGAAAAACTGTTTTTT. It yields the protein CASRIGSGGVGEKLFF.

This chain uses TRBV11-2 with TRBJ2-1; TRBD2 agrees at 11 bases. CDR1 and CDR2 (germline): SGHAT, FQNNGV. V shed 4 bases and J 4 bases; nucleotides not matched to a gene: 3. This CDR3 comprises 15 residues. CDR3 sequence: CASSSGTSGYNEQFF. The CDR3 DNA is TGTGCCAGCAGCTCCGGGACTAGCGGTTACAATGAGCAGTTCTTC.

This clone is a singleton in its sample. The rearrangement joins TRBV7-9 to TRBJ1-1, with D tentatively TRBD1 (5 bases). Trimming pared 3 bases from V and 5 bases from J, leaving 16 bases between. This CDR3 has 15 amino acids. Germline CDR1 and CDR2: SEHNR and FQNEAQ (reference sequence). The CDR3 region is CASSLGGWASTEAFF. The CDR3 DNA reads TGTGCCAGCAGCTTGGGGGGTTGGGCGAGTACTGAAGCTTTCTTT.

This rearrangement joins TRBV15 to TRBJ2-5; D is uncertain. The CDR3 runs to 13 residues. From germline, CDR1 is LNHNV and CDR2 YYDKDF (reference sequence). The ends were cut back, 1 base at V and 1 base at J, with 4 bases in the middle. Here the CDR3 DNA reads TGTGCCACCAGCAGAGGGGTCCAAGAGACCCAGTACTTC. As protein: CATSRGVQETQYF.